The 17 T cell receptor beta chains given below trace back to one sample, sequenced in a study of T cells expressing NK-cell markers. From the 5' RACE reads, TCRdb lists one entry per CDR3 protein and no DNA. The sample has 130,000 to 150,000 distinct CDR3 sequences. Sequencing input: blood T cells: a sorted CD56 or NKG2C T cell subset, CD4+ or CD8+ T cells, or bulk PBMC T cells (not recorded which). The source of these receptors is a man younger than 30 in good health.

V gene TRBV27 combines with J gene TRBJ2-5; the D gene TCRdb calls, TRBD1, cannot be checked with no DNA. CDR3 length equals 16 residues. Germline CDR1 is MNHEY and CDR2 is SMNVEV (reference sequence). The CDR3 is CASSIRPGQWGETQYF.

The rearrangement links TRBV3-1 to TRBJ2-3; TCRdb designates TRBD2, a call that cannot be tested without DNA. Germline CDR1 is LGHDT and CDR2 is YNNKEL (reference sequence). The CDR3 is made up of 16 amino acids. The CDR3 protein is CASSQGKGLAGSTQYF.

The rearrangement uses TRBV28 and TRBJ2-2. The CDR3 extends over 14 amino acids. Germline V gives CDR1 MDHEN, CDR2 SYDVKM. The CDR3 spells CASSNWGSTGELFF.

The V call is TRBV2, the J call TRBJ2-7; the D call of TRBD1 rests on TCRdb alone, since no DNA is present to check it. In germline, CDR1 is SNHLY, CDR2 FYNNEI. This CDR3 is built from 14 residues. The CDR3: CASREGVVSDEQYF.

The J gene is TRBJ2-1, the V gene TRBV28; the TCRdb call, TRBD2, lacks DNA for checking. The CDR3 covers 15 residues. The germline CDR1 and CDR2 sequences are MDHEN and SYDVKM. This CDR3 reads CASFSSERAWNEQFF.

The rearrangement links TRBV25-1 to TRBJ2-7. Looked up from germline, CDR1 is MGHDK and CDR2 is SYGVNS. The CDR3 sequence is 12 residues long. CDR3 region: CASSEYDYEQYF.

The chain employs TRBV27 and TRBJ2-2; with no DNA, the TCRdb D assignment of TRBD2 cannot be verified. This CDR3 region has 13 residues. Per the germline V gene, CDR1 is MNHEY and CDR2 is SMNVEV (reference sequence). This CDR3 reads CASSFGTDGELFF.

The chain joins TRBV29-1 to TRBJ2-1; TCRdb picks TRBD1, but there is no DNA to check that call. Germline assignment: CDR1 SQVTM and CDR2 ANQGSEA. The CDR3 totals 13 residues. The CDR3 region is CSVELPWGNEQFF.

This chain uses TRBV7-9 with TRBJ2-3. This CDR3 is 13 amino acids long. Germline V gives CDR1 SEHNR, CDR2 FQNEAQ (reference sequence). The CDR3 sequence is CASSWTSTDTQYF.

This chain joins TRBV6-5 and TRBJ2-5; with no DNA, the TCRdb D assignment of TRBD1 cannot be verified. Germline V gives CDR1 MNHEY, CDR2 SVGAGI. The CDR3 has 11 amino acids. CDR3 protein: CATGSHETQYF.

This CDR3 is CASSLWAGGVDEQFF. V usage is TRBV12-3 or TRBV12-4 and J usage is TRBJ2-1; the D call of TRBD2 rests on TCRdb alone, since no DNA is present to check it. The CDR3 loop spans 15 amino acids.

The gene calls are TRBV12-3 or TRBV12-4 and TRBJ2-2; TCRdb's D gene call, TRBD2, goes unchecked for lack of DNA. The CDR3 is 14 residues long. The CDR3 sequence: CASSPMGLAGELFF.

The chain is built from TRBV3-1 and TRBJ2-7; TCRdb proposes TRBD1, but this gene call is untestable without DNA. The CDR3 loop spans 14 amino acids. CDR1 is LGHDT and CDR2 is YNNKEL in the germline V gene (reference sequence). The CDR3 sequence is CATTRDSVSYEQYF.

This rearrangement joins TRBV29-1 to TRBJ1-1; TCRdb's D gene call, TRBD1, goes unchecked for lack of DNA. The CDR3 runs to 12 residues. Germline V gene lookup returns CDR1 SQVTM and CDR2 ANQGSEA. The CDR3 is CSVWDRSVEAFF.

V and J are TRBV7-9 and TRBJ1-2. CDR3 length: 14 amino acids. CDR1 is SEHNR, CDR2 FQNEAQ, per germline (reference sequence). The CDR3 sequence: CASSLGHSNYGYTF.

The chain uses TRBV24-1 and TRBJ2-2; TCRdb's D call of TRBD2 is untestable without DNA. Per germline, CDR1 KGHDR and CDR2 SFDVKD. This CDR3 is built from 17 residues. The CDR3 loop is CATSDFQREGYTGELFF.

The rearrangement joins TRBV29-1 to TRBJ2-1; checking the TCRdb D call of TRBD2 is not possible without DNA. The CDR3 has 17 residues. In germline, CDR1 is SQVTM, CDR2 ANQGSEA. CDR3 amino acids: CSAMGTSGSSRYNEQFF.